Presented here are 2 T cell receptor beta chains from one specimen sequenced in a study of OX40 agonist ivuxolimab in advanced cancers. Some clones are missing from TCRdb's copy, which holds only in-frame ones; the method was immunoSEQ multiplex PCR. This table has 80,000 to 100,000 clones, approximately 87% appearing once. The sample consisted of CD4+ or CD8+ T cells sorted from blood, taken in a trial of the OX40 agonist ivuxolimab. Every receptor here comes from an adult with an advanced solid tumor such as melanoma, head and neck, liver or kidney cancer.

Details on this clone: Mismatch with germline at one junction end may stem from a read error. V is TRBV29-1 and J is TRBJ1-2; 10 bases align to TRBD1. Germline V gene sequence: CDR1 SQVTM, CDR2 ANQGSEA. The CDR3 runs 11 residues. The CDR3 sequence: CSVAGTGAFIF. In DNA form, the CDR3 reads TGCAGCGTTGCCGGGACAGGGGCCTTTATCTTC.

The chain is built from TRBV19 and TRBJ1-2, with a weak D call TRBD1 (6 bases). Per germline, CDR1 LNHDA and CDR2 SQIVND (reference sequence). With 7 bases removed from V and 2 bases from J, the gap between germline ends came to 11 bases. The CDR3 length is 13 residues. CDR3 bases: TGTGCCAGTACCGCGGGACAAAACTATGGCTACACCTTC. Residues: CASTAGQNYGYTF.